This T cell receptor beta chain is drawn from a study of blood T cell repertoires in COVID-19. This CDR3 is built from 17 residues. As handled by the study authors: Counts of nucleated cells, estimated from reference gene primer amplification, were obtained. The method was immunoSEQ multiplex PCR; TCRdb's version includes in-frame clones alone and lacks a portion of them. From that table come the V and J calls and clone size; the DNA was used to work out D and trimming. The table has 200,000 to 250,000 clones, 70% to 90% seen once. The genes are TRBV12-1 and TRBJ1-4; the table's D call TRBD1 went unverified against the DNA. TRBV12-1 is termed a pseudogene. This sequence originates from a woman between 70 and 85 years old with COVID-19, enrolled during active disease. Input material: peripheral blood. In nucleotides, the CDR3 is TGTGCCAGCAGCTTTTTACGACAGGGGGTCCCATCGTTGGAACTGTTTTTT. Protein sequence: CASSFLRQGVPSLELFF.